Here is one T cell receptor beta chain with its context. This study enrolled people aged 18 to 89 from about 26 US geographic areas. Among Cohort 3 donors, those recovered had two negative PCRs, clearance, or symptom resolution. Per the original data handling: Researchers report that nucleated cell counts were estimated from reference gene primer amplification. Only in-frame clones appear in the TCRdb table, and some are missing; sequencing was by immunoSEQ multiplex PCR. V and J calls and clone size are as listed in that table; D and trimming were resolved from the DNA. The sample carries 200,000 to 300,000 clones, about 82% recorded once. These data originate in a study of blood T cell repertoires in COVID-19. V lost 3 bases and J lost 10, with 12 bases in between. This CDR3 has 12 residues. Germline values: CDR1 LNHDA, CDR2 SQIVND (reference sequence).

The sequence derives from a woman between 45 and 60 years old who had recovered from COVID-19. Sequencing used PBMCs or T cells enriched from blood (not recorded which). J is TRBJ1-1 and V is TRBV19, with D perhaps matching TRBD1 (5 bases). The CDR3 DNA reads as TGTGCCAGTAGTATGTGGGGACTCGGAGCTTTCTTT. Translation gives CASSMWGLGAFF.